Presented here are 11 T cell receptor beta chains from one specimen sequenced in a study of monozygotic twins with inflammatory bowel disease. TCRdb reprocessed the 5' RACE reads and reports one entry per CDR3 protein, with no DNA. Here the sample table reports about 210,000 distinct CDR3 sequences. Sequencing was done on a sample of blood. These receptors all come from a human donor with ulcerative colitis or Crohn's disease, or a healthy co-twin of an affected twin (not recorded which).

This rearrangement joins TRBV5-1 to TRBJ2-7; lacking DNA, the TRBD1 call made by TCRdb goes unchecked. CDR3 length: 13 residues. Germline V gene data show CDR1 as SGHRS and CDR2 as YFSETQ. CDR3 loop: CASRTGIDYEQYF.

The genes are TRBV4-1 and TRBJ2-7; the TCRdb D gene call, TRBD1, has no DNA to confirm it. The CDR3 is made up of 13 amino acids. Germline V gene sequence: CDR1 MGHRA, CDR2 YSYEKL. The CDR3 sequence: CASSPRTGDEQYF.

V and J are TRBV5-1 and TRBJ1-2; TCRdb outputs TRBD1, but without DNA this stays unchecked. The V gene's germline CDR1 is SGHRS and CDR2 YFSETQ. The CDR3 totals 16 residues. The CDR3 spells CASSRYSPTGGDGYTF.

The CDR3: CASSPGTAAEAFF. This chain uses TRBV5-1 with TRBJ1-1. Germline values: CDR1 SGHRS, CDR2 YFSETQ. The CDR3 consists of 13 residues.

This chain joins TRBV5-1 and TRBJ2-7; TCRdb lists TRBD2, though no DNA is available to test this call. Germline V gene lookup returns CDR1 SGHRS and CDR2 YFSETQ. The CDR3 is made up of 15 amino acids. CDR3: CASSPSGGISYEQYF.

This sequence joins TRBV6-1 and TRBJ1-5; TCRdb returns TRBD1, unconfirmable since there is no DNA. Germline values: CDR1 MNHNS, CDR2 SASEGT. The length of the CDR3 is 15 residues. CDR3 protein: CASIEGQQINQPQHF.

This sequence joins TRBV7-9 and TRBJ2-4; TCRdb proposes TRBD1, but this gene call is untestable without DNA. Germline V gene lookup returns CDR1 SEHNR and CDR2 FQNEAQ (reference sequence). The CDR3 has 16 amino acids. CDR3 residues: CASSTNRVSAKNIQYF.

The chain joins TRBV3-1 to TRBJ2-1; absent DNA, TCRdb's TRBD2 call cannot be checked. The CDR3 is made up of 15 amino acids. From germline, CDR1 is LGHDT and CDR2 YNNKEL (reference sequence). Here the CDR3 reads CASSQGTSVYNEQFF.

This chain joins TRBV7-6 and TRBJ2-1; TCRdb names TRBD2, which stays unverified in the absence of DNA. The CDR3 has 16 amino acids. Germline-derived CDR1 and CDR2 are SGHVS and FNYEAQ. The CDR3 here is CASSFDTGTQYNEQFF.

The chain couples TRBV15 to TRBJ1-5; TCRdb's D call of TRBD1 is untestable without DNA. The CDR3 is 15 amino acids. CDR1 LNHNV and CDR2 YYDKDF come from the germline V gene (reference sequence). The CDR3 loop is CATSRDTGTGSPQHF.

The chain couples TRBV7-9 to TRBJ1-1; the TCRdb call, TRBD1, lacks DNA for checking. The CDR3 has 15 residues. Per the germline V gene, CDR1 is SEHNR and CDR2 is FQNEAQ (reference sequence). This chain's CDR3 is CASSSRDRGNTEAFF.